In this sample, the clone carrying this T cell receptor (beta chain) turned up a few times. The data originate from a study of beta chain features in type 1 diabetes. CDR3 size: 14 residues. Germline CDR1 and CDR2: LNHNV and YYDKDF (reference sequence). With 1 base removed from V and 4 bases from J, the gap between germline ends came to 10 bases. Expressed TCRB transcripts were sequenced after all isolated RNA was converted to cDNA. Produced via immunoSEQ multiplex PCR; TCRdb's table is partial and in-frame only. The data contain some 100,000 clones, about 40% of them singletons. Source material: stem cell memory CD4+ T cells from blood. The chain has TRBV15 and TRBJ2-5; tentative D call: TRBD2 (6 bases). This sequence was found in a young woman in good health. CDR3 region: CATSRGRVRETQYF. The DNA for the CDR3 is TGTGCCACCAGCAGAGGGAGGGTCAGAGAGACCCAGTACTTC.